Listed below are T cell receptor beta chains from one sample, sequenced in a study of CD8 T cells in ankylosing spondylitis. MiXCR, run by TCRdb on the 5' RACE reads, gives a single entry per CDR3 protein. The sample lists roughly 260,000 distinct CDR3 sequences; around 18% were seen once. The sequenced sample consisted of blood, either unsorted or a sorted T cell fraction (not recorded which). These receptors all come from a male donor with ankylosing spondylitis or in good health (not recorded which). CDR3s include the opening cysteine and the closing phenylalanine or tryptophan. The D gene is left open where the match is weak. Clone size is given for some rows only: seen once, a few or many times, or a class if the clone is expanded.

d_call j_call clone_size v_call cdr3_aa cdr3_nt
TRBD1 TRBJ2-5 NA TRBV12-3/TRBV12-4 CASRTRQGQETQYF TGTGCCAGCAGAACCCGACAGGGTCAAGAGACCCAGTACTTC
TRBD2 TRBJ2-3 few TRBV4-1 CASSHFGGRGDTQYF TGCGCCAGCAGCCACTTCGGGGGGAGAGGAGATACGCAGTATTTT
TRBD2 TRBJ2-3 few TRBV2 CASSPRLAGDITDTQYF TGTGCCAGCAGCCCCAGACTAGCGGGAGATATCACAGATACGCAGTATTTT
NA TRBJ1-5 NA TRBV20-1 CSARDPKGRRDQPQHF TGCAGTGCTAGAGACCCGAAGGGCAGGAGAGATCAGCCCCAGCATTTT
NA TRBJ2-3 NA TRBV29-1 CSAEEGDTDTQYF TGCAGCGCCGAAGAGGGGGACACAGATACGCAGTATTTT
NA TRBJ2-2 few TRBV6-2/TRBV6-3 CASTNLLNTGELFF TGTGCCAGCACCAACCTACTTAACACCGGGGAGCTGTTTTTT
NA TRBJ2-3 NA TRBV12-3/TRBV12-4 CASSLWRGSTDTQYF TGTGCCAGCAGTTTATGGCGGGGCAGCACAGATACGCAGTATTTT
NA TRBJ2-3 few TRBV12-3/TRBV12-4 CASSFGKSDTQYF TGTGCCAGCAGTTTTGGCAAATCAGATACGCAGTATTTT
NA TRBJ2-3 few TRBV4-1 CASSQDRDTQYF TGCGCCAGCAGCCAAGATAGGGATACGCAGTATTTT
NA TRBJ2-2 NA TRBV12-3/TRBV12-4 CASSPDFQGFAGELFF TGTGCCAGCAGTCCAGACTTCCAGGGATTTGCCGGGGAGCTGTTTTTT
NA TRBJ1-4 few TRBV7-8 CASSLTGGREKLFF TGTGCCAGCAGCTTAACGGGGGGACGAGAAAAACTGTTTTTT
TRBD2 TRBJ2-1 NA TRBV20-1 CSARDPSGAYNEQFF TGCAGTGCTAGAGACCCTAGCGGAGCCTACAATGAGCAGTTCTTC
NA TRBJ1-6 NA TRBV7-2 CASSLRTVSSYNSPLHF TGTGCCAGCAGCTTAAGGACGGTTAGCTCCTATAATTCACCCCTCCACTTT
NA TRBJ1-1 many TRBV5-1 CASSLEGSDTEAFF TGCGCCAGCAGCTTGGAGGGAAGCGACACTGAAGCTTTCTTT
NA TRBJ1-2 NA TRBV5-1 CASSLSGDGYTF TGCGCCAGCAGCTTGAGTGGGGATGGCTACACCTTC
NA TRBJ2-1 NA TRBV6-1 CASSDRGGNEQFF TGTGCCAGCAGTGATAGAGGGGGTAATGAGCAGTTCTTC
NA TRBJ1-1 few TRBV3-1 CASSLRDGNTEAFF TGTGCCAGCAGCCTCCGGGACGGGAACACTGAAGCTTTCTTT
NA TRBJ2-3 many TRBV20-1 CSANREGTDTQYF TGCAGTGCTAACCGCGAGGGCACAGATACGCAGTATTTT
NA TRBJ2-1 NA TRBV27 CASSEDYHEQFF TGTGCCAGCAGTGAGGACTACCATGAGCAGTTCTTC
TRBD1 TRBJ2-1 NA TRBV6-1 CASSDRTGGWNEQFF TGTGCCAGCAGTGATAGGACAGGGGGCTGGAATGAGCAGTTCTTC
NA TRBJ1-1 few TRBV25-1 CASSGGSLDTEAFF TGTGCCAGCAGTGGAGGCAGTCTAGACACTGAAGCTTTCTTT
TRBD1 TRBJ1-1 few TRBV9 CASGLNRGGNTEAFF TGTGCCAGCGGGCTTAACAGGGGAGGGAACACTGAAGCTTTCTTT
NA TRBJ1-4 few TRBV5-1 CASSLQGGATNEKLFF TGCGCCAGCAGCCTACAGGGCGGCGCAACTAATGAAAAACTGTTTTTT
TRBD1 TRBJ1-5 few TRBV28 CASSEGGRGYSNQPQHF TGTGCCAGCAGCGAAGGGGGCAGGGGATATAGCAATCAGCCCCAGCATTTT
NA TRBJ1-3 many TRBV11-2 CASSPNRVSIYF TGTGCCAGCAGCCCGAACAGGGTCTCCATATATTTT
NA TRBJ2-1 few TRBV6-4 CASSDPGRGYNEQFF TGTGCCAGCAGTGACCCGGGGAGGGGGTACAATGAGCAGTTCTTC
TRBD1 TRBJ1-1 NA TRBV20-1 CSWTGAPGMNTEAFF TGCAGTTGGACAGGGGCCCCGGGCATGAACACTGAAGCTTTCTTT
NA TRBJ1-1 few TRBV3-1 CASSSQGVGTEAFF TGTGCCAGCAGCTCCCAGGGCGTCGGCACTGAAGCTTTCTTT
NA TRBJ1-3 NA TRBV20-1 CSARNVGNTIYF TGCAGTGCTAGGAACGTTGGAAACACCATATATTTT
NA TRBJ2-2 NA TRBV3-1 CASSQVSTVTGELFF TGTGCCAGCAGCCAAGTATCGACAGTCACCGGGGAGCTGTTTTTT
NA TRBJ1-1 NA TRBV12-3/TRBV12-4 CASSRGRRGTEAFF TGTGCCAGCAGTAGGGGACGGCGGGGCACTGAAGCTTTCTTT
TRBD1 TRBJ1-2 many TRBV29-1 CSAAELTGTAGYTF TGCAGCGCTGCCGAACTAACCGGGACAGCGGGCTACACCTTC
TRBD1 TRBJ1-4 NA TRBV5-4 CASSRDRGQEKLFF TGTGCCAGCAGCAGAGACAGGGGGCAGGAAAAACTGTTTTTT
NA TRBJ2-2 many TRBV6-1 CASIGRKDTGELFF TGTGCCAGCATAGGCCGAAAGGACACCGGGGAGCTGTTTTTT
NA TRBJ2-1 NA TRBV20-1 CSASWLAYNEQFF TGCAGTGCTAGTTGGCTAGCCTACAATGAGCAGTTCTTC
NA TRBJ2-5 few TRBV15 CATSRGVGQETQYF TGTGCCACCAGCAGAGGGGTAGGGCAAGAGACCCAGTACTTC
TRBD2 TRBJ2-1 few TRBV7-3 CASSSSGRWDNEQFF TGTGCCAGCAGCAGTAGCGGGAGATGGGACAATGAGCAGTTCTTC
NA TRBJ2-3 NA TRBV27 CASSLSKGEVSTDTQYF TGTGCCAGCAGTTTATCGAAGGGGGAGGTGAGCACAGATACGCAGTATTTT
TRBD1 TRBJ1-1 NA TRBV18 CASSPSQGDTEAFF TGTGCCAGCTCACCGTCACAGGGGGACACTGAAGCTTTCTTT
TRBD2 TRBJ2-3 NA TRBV18 CASSPLGSGITDTQYF TGTGCCAGCTCACCACTGGGTAGCGGGATCACAGATACGCAGTATTTT
TRBD1 TRBJ1-1 few TRBV7-2 CASSTRQGGVNTEAFF TGTGCCAGCAGCACCCGACAGGGAGGGGTGAACACTGAAGCTTTCTTT
NA TRBJ2-2 NA TRBV21-1 CASSKGLRSGELFF TGTGCCAGCAGCAAAGGGCTAAGGTCCGGGGAGCTGTTTTTT
TRBD1 TRBJ1-4 few TRBV29-1 CSVNRGVGEKLFF TGCAGCGTTAACAGGGGCGTTGGTGAAAAACTGTTTTTT
NA TRBJ1-1 many TRBV10-1 CASSDSGTQSTEAFF TGCGCCAGCAGTGACTCCGGGACCCAATCAACTGAAGCTTTCTTT
NA TRBJ1-5 NA TRBV2 CASSGRLNQPQHF TGTGCCAGCTCGGGCAGGCTCAATCAGCCCCAGCATTTT
TRBD2 TRBJ2-3 NA TRBV5-1 CASSGKTSGGRGTTDTDTQYF TGCGCCAGCAGCGGAAAAACTAGCGGGGGCCGAGGGACGACTGACACAGATACGCAGTATTTT